Given below is one T cell receptor beta chain in context. This sample is drawn from a study of blood T cell repertoires in COVID-19. For the study at large: COVID-19 samples from acute and convalescent phases originated in the United States, Italy and Spain. Sources were T cells, B-cell-depleted T cells, or PBMCs; the material itself was cDNA or gDNA.

Trimming stripped 7 bases from V and 0 bases from J, with 7 bases between. CDR3 size: 13 residues. CDR1 MNHEY and CDR2 SVGAGI come from the germline V gene. Original handling: Reference gene primer amplification yielded estimated nucleated cell counts. TCRdb keeps only in-frame clones here, not all; method: immunoSEQ multiplex PCR. V and J calls and clone size are as listed in that table; D and trimming were resolved from the DNA. This table holds hundreds of thousands of clones, 70% to 90% found once. This clonotype was sampled from a man older than 75 with acute or convalescent COVID-19. The sequenced material came from peripheral blood. The V gene is TRBV6-5, the J gene TRBJ2-1; the D is unclear. This CDR3 is CASTALSYNEQFF. In DNA form, the CDR3 reads TGTGCCAGCACAGCGCTCTCCTACAATGAGCAGTTCTTC.